A selection of T cell receptor beta chains follows, all from one sample in a study of regulatory T cells in long-lasting Graves disease. MiXCR was run by TCRdb on the multiplex PCR reads, yielding one entry per CDR3 protein. Seen here are fewer than 600,000 distinct CDR3 sequences, 20% to 25% observed once, and the top ten hold around 14%. The sequencing here drew on peripheral blood mononuclear cells (PBMCs), taken when the disease was refractory, from a patient treated with antithyroid drugs. The receptor source for this set is a female donor with Graves disease. Both conserved end residues are part of each CDR3. D genes are given only for firm matches. Part of the rows lack a size; the others show once, few, many or a class for expanded clones.

clone_size,j_call,d_call,v_call,cdr3_aa,cdr3_nt
few,TRBJ1-6,.,TRBV6-1,CASSRQWGVDDSPLHF,TGTGCCAGCAGCCGCCAATGGGGGGTGGACGATTCACCCCTCCACTTT
.,TRBJ2-7,TRBD1,TRBV10-3,CAISESLGTASYEQYF,TGTGCCATCAGTGAGTCGTTAGGGACAGCCTCCTACGAGCAGTACTTC
.,TRBJ1-1,TRBD1,TRBV10-3,CAIKRDSHTGAFF,TGTGCCATCAAGCGGGACAGTCACACTGGAGCTTTCTTT
few,TRBJ2-5,.,TRBV6-2/TRBV6-3,CASSYAPGTSQETQYF,TGTGCCAGCAGTTACGCCCCGGGGACCAGCCAAGAGACCCAGTACTTC
.,TRBJ1-2,TRBD1,TRBV4-2,CASSQEEGQGAWGYTF,TGTGCCAGCAGCCAAGAGGAAGGACAGGGGGCTTGGGGCTACACCTTC
.,TRBJ2-7,.,TRBV2,CASSPAGREYEQYF,TGTGCCAGCTCACCAGCTGGAAGGGAATACGAGCAGTACTTC
few,TRBJ1-2,.,TRBV12-3/TRBV12-4,CASSLKGYYGYTF,TGTGCCAGCAGTTTAAAGGGGTACTATGGCTACACCTTC
many,TRBJ1-5,TRBD1,TRBV28,CASTPQDRLQPQHF,TGTGCCAGCACCCCTCAGGACAGGCTCCAGCCCCAGCATTTT
few,TRBJ1-6,.,TRBV19,CASSINRERLSPLHF,TGTGCCAGTAGTATAAACAGGGAAAGGCTTTCACCCCTCCACTTT
.,TRBJ2-1,.,TRBV5-1,CASSSQGPADEQFF,TGCGCCAGCAGCTCCCAGGGACCGGCGGATGAGCAGTTCTTC
.,TRBJ2-2,TRBD1,TRBV30,CAWSEDRDTGELFF,TGTGCCTGGAGTGAAGACAGGGATACCGGGGAGCTGTTTTTT
few,TRBJ2-5,.,TRBV30,CAWSVVEGETQYF,TGTGCCTGGAGTGTTGTGGAAGGGGAGACCCAGTACTTC
few,TRBJ2-7,TRBD2,TRBV19,CASSTLGLAGGLYEQYF,TGTGCCAGTAGTACCCTTGGACTAGCGGGAGGACTCTACGAGCAGTACTTC
.,TRBJ2-5,TRBD2,TRBV12-3/TRBV12-4,CASTRTSGDQETQYF,TGTGCCAGCACCAGGACTAGCGGGGACCAAGAGACCCAGTACTTC